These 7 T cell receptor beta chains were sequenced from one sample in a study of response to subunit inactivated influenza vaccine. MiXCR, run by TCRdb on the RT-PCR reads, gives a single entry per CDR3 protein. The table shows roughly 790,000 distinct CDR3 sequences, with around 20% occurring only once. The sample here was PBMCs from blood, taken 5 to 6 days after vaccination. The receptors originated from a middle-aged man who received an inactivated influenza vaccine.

The CDR3 sequence is CASSYSPLAGNQETQYF. The CDR3 nucleotides read TGTGCCAGCAGTTACTCCCCCCTAGCGGGGAACCAAGAGACCCAGTACTTC. The rearrangement joins TRBV6-5 to TRBJ2-5; 9 bases align to TRBD2. There are 17 residues in the CDR3. Germline CDR1 reads MNHEY; CDR2 reads SVGAGI. With 0 bases clipped from V and 0 bases from J, the junction kept 5 bases outside the gene matches.

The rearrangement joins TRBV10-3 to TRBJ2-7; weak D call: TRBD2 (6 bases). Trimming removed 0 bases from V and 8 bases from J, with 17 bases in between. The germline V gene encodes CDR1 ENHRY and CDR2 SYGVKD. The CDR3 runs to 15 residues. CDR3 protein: CAISESGTPRVQQYF. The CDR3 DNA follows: TGTGCCATCAGTGAGTCTGGGACTCCCCGGGTGCAGCAGTACTTC.

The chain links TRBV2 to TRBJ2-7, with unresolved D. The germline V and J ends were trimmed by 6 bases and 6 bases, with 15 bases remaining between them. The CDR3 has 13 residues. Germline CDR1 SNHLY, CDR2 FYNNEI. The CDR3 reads CASRPPARGEQYF. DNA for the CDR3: TGTGCCAGCAGGCCCCCCGCCCGAGGCGAGCAGTACTTC.

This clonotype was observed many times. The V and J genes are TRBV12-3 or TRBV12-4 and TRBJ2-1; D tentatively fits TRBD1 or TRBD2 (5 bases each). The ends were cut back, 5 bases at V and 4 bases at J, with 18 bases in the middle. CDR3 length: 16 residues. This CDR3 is CASSPFEGSPYNEQFF. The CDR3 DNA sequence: TGTGCCAGCAGTCCCTTTGAGGGGAGCCCTTACAATGAGCAGTTCTTC.

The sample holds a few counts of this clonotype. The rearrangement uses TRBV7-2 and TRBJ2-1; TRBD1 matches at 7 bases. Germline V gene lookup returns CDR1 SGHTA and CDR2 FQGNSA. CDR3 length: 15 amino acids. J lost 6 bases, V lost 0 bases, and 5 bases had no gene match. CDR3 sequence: CASSLARAGGNEQFF. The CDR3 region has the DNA TGTGCCAGCAGCTTAGCGCGAGCAGGGGGCAATGAGCAGTTCTTC.

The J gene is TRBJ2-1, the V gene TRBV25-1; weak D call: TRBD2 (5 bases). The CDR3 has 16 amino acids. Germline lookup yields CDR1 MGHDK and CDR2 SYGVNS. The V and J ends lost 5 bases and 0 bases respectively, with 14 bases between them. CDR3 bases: TGTGCCAGCAGTCGACTACGGAGTTCCTCCTACAATGAGCAGTTCTTC. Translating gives CASSRLRSSSYNEQFF.

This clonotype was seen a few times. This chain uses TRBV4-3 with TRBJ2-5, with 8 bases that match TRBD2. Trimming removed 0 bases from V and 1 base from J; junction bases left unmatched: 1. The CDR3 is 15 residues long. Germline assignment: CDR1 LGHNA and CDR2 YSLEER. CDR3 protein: CASSQDGGGQETQYF. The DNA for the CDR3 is TGCGCCAGCAGCCAAGACGGGGGGGGCCAAGAGACCCAGTACTTC.